This T cell receptor (beta chain) originates from a study of vaccination and CD4 T cells after COVID-19. The CDR3 extends over 13 amino acids. Trimming at V came to 4 bases and at J to 5 bases, leaving 7 bases not matched to a gene. CDR1 and CDR2 from the germline V gene are GTSNPN and SVGIG (reference sequence). Overall study findings and caveats: Recorded median SARS-CoV-2-reactive clonotype numbers increased from 21 to 38 without reaching significance.

The Oncomine TCR Beta short-read assay generated sequence data from the DNA of cultured CD4+ T cells. TCRdb called the PCR reads again in MiXCR, with one record for every CDR3 protein. The data hold about 27,000 distinct CDR3 sequences, with about two thirds observed a single time. As concerns this clonotype: Its specificity is unknown.

The sample's treatment: roughly 11-day PBMC culture with coronavirus spike peptide pools or control peptides (ViraFEST assay). This sequence joins TRBV30 and TRBJ2-5; 7 bases match TRBD2. This TCR was recovered from a human donor who received a COVID-19 vaccine. The sequences come from CD4+ T cells from blood, cultured in vitro, collected after SARS-CoV-2 vaccination. As DNA, the CDR3 is TGTGCCTGGACCCCTGGGGGGGGGGAGACCCAGTACTTC. It encodes CAWTPGGGETQYF.